The T cell receptor beta chain described here comes from a study of blood T cell repertoires in COVID-19. About the research overall: T cells, B-cell-depleted T cells, or PBMCs supplied cDNA or gDNA.

In the source study's methods: The assay estimated nucleated cells by amplifying reference gene primers. Libraries were prepared by immunoSEQ multiplex PCR; TCRdb keeps only in-frame clonotypes and omits some of them. V and J calls and clone size are given by that table; D and trimming were obtained from the DNA. The repertoire has fewer than 300,000 clones, approximately 89% of them found once; the top ten carry 2% to 2.5%. Patients from Seattle were sampled longitudinally, starting during active infection. The CDR3 extends over 13 amino acids. CDR1 LNHDA and CDR2 SQIVND come from the germline V gene (reference sequence). Germline trimming cut 7 bases from V and 4 bases from J; bases unmatched to any gene: 4.

Sequenced input: peripheral blood. The genes are TRBV19 and TRBJ2-7, with 10 bases aligning to TRBD2. The receptor comes from a woman aged 25-40 years with COVID-19, enrolled during active disease. Written as DNA, the CDR3 is TGTGCCAGTAAGCGGGAGGGGGAATACGAGCAGTACTTC. Residues: CASKREGEYEQYF.